Listed below are T cell receptor beta chains from one sample, sequenced in a study of cytomegalovirus exposure and HLA in healthy donors. Only in-frame clones appear in the TCRdb table, and some are missing; sequencing was by immunoSEQ multiplex PCR. The sample has 180,000 or so clones, 70% to 85% seen once. Sequenced: PBMCs. The receptors were sampled from a man younger than 35 in good health and CMV-seronegative. The CDR3 runs from the conserved cysteine through the conserved F or W. The D gene is left open where the match is weak. Size is omitted from some rows. Given values are once, few, many or a class for expanded clones.

>.|TRBD2|TRBJ2-7|TRBV29-1
CSVDWSREGSYEQYF
TGCAGCGTTGATTGGTCCAGGGAGGGCTCCTACGAGCAGTACTTC
>.|.|TRBJ2-1|TRBV4-3
CASSQVVRDTHYNEQFF
TGCGCCAGCAGCCAAGTGGTCCGGGACACCCATTACAATGAGCAGTTCTTC
>.|.|TRBJ2-3|TRBV18
CASSSTDTQYF
TGTGCCAGCTCCTCCACAGATACGCAGTATTTT
>.|TRBD2|TRBJ2-1|TRBV19
CASNCSGRAVYNEQFF
TGTGCCAGTAATTGTAGCGGGAGGGCCGTCTACAATGAGCAGTTCTTC
>few|TRBD1|TRBJ1-2|TRBV7-8
CASSSGGSGYTF
TGTGCCAGCAGCTCAGGGGGTAGCGGCTACACCTTC
>once|TRBD2|TRBJ2-5|TRBV11-2
CASSLGRGREETQYF
TGTGCCAGCAGCCTAGGTCGTGGGAGGGAAGAGACCCAGTACTTC
>.|TRBD1|TRBJ2-3|TRBV27
CASSLTGRRTDTQYF
TGTGCCAGCAGTCTGACAGGGAGAAGGACAGATACGCAGTATTTT
>.|TRBD2|TRBJ2-2|TRBV7-6
CASSLVAGFSSGELFF
TGTGCCAGCAGCTTAGTAGCGGGATTTTCTTCCGGGGAGCTGTTTTTT
>many|.|TRBJ1-1|TRBV5-4
CASSFRQVNTEAFF
TGTGCCAGCAGCTTTAGACAGGTGAACACTGAAGCTTTCTTT
>.|.|TRBJ1-2|TRBV18
CASPPAGAGYGYTF
TGTGCCAGCCCACCAGCGGGGGCGGGCTATGGCTACACCTTC
>.|.|TRBJ2-3|TRBV19
CASSRGLELNTQYF
TGTGCCAGTAGTAGGGGACTGGAATTAAATACGCAGTATTTT
>.|TRBD1|TRBJ2-1|TRBV11-3
CASSPGTASSPENEQFF
TGTGCCAGCAGCCCAGGGACAGCCTCTTCCCCCGAAAATGAGCAGTTCTTC
>.|.|TRBJ1-5|TRBV4-1
CASSRGGNQPQHF
TGCGCCAGCAGCAGGGGTGGCAATCAGCCCCAGCATTTT
>.|.|TRBJ2-1|TRBV27
CASSLSARSSYNEQFF
TGTGCCAGCAGTTTATCTGCCCGGAGCTCCTACAATGAGCAGTTCTTC
>.|TRBD1|TRBJ2-5|TRBV7-6
CASSAGQGKETQYF
TGTGCCAGCAGCGCGGGACAGGGAAAAGAGACCCAGTACTTC
>.|TRBD2|TRBJ2-1|TRBV7-9
CASSFLAGGVYNEQFF
TGTGCCAGCAGCTTTCTAGCGGGAGGTGTATACAATGAGCAGTTCTTC
>.|TRBD1|TRBJ1-2|TRBV7-2
CASSLGTDSYPYYGYTF
TGTGCCAGCAGCTTGGGGACAGACTCCTACCCTTACTATGGCTACACCTTC
>.|.|TRBJ1-1|TRBV28
CASSEGDEAFF
TGTGCCAGCAGTGAGGGGGATGAAGCTTTCTTT
>.|.|TRBJ1-1|TRBV29-1
CSVEASEAFF
TGCAGCGTTGAGGCTTCTGAAGCTTTCTTT
>.|.|TRBJ2-3|TRBV4-3
CASSRVEGTTDTQYF
TGCGCCAGCAGCCGAGTAGAGGGTACCACAGATACTCAGTATTTT
>.|TRBD2|TRBJ2-1|TRBV5-1
CASRLTSGSHNEQFF
TGCGCCAGCAGGCTTACTAGCGGGAGCCACAATGAGCAGTTCTTC
>.|.|TRBJ2-3|TRBV6-5
CASSQQETSTDTQYF
TGTGCCAGCAGCCAACAGGAGACTAGCACAGATACGCAGTATTTT
>.|.|TRBJ2-7|TRBV7-2
CASSPAQEQYF
TGTGCCAGCAGCCCCGCCCAGGAGCAGTACTTC
>.|TRBD1|TRBJ1-2|TRBV6-6
CASSYGTANYGYTF
TGTGCCAGCAGTTACGGGACAGCGAACTATGGCTACACCTTC
>.|.|TRBJ1-2|TRBV14
CASSQVLDYGYTF
TGTGCCAGCAGCCAGGTACTTGACTATGGCTACACCTTC
>.|.|TRBJ1-1|TRBV7-2
CASSSEAATTEAFF
TGTGCCAGCAGCTCAGAGGCCGCGACCACTGAAGCTTTCTTT
>.|.|TRBJ2-7|TRBV7-8
CASSPDIPYEQYF
TGTGCCAGCAGTCCGGACATCCCCTACGAGCAGTACTTC
>.|TRBD2|TRBJ2-1|TRBV9
CASSGVSSGHNEQFF
TGTGCCAGCAGCGGGGTCTCTAGCGGACACAATGAGCAGTTCTTC
>.|TRBD2|TRBJ2-1|TRBV5-1
CASSLPTSGSNEQFF
TGCGCCAGCAGCTTACCGACTAGCGGGAGCAATGAGCAGTTCTTC
>.|.|TRBJ1-1|TRBV6-1
CASFRTQGNTEAFF
TGTGCCAGCTTTCGGACACAGGGAAACACTGAAGCTTTCTTT
>.|TRBD1|TRBJ2-7|TRBV10-3
CAISESGTGYYEQYF
TGTGCCATCAGTGAGTCGGGGACAGGGTATTACGAGCAGTACTTC
>.|TRBD1|TRBJ1-1|TRBV27
CASSLNPGTDDTEAFF
TGTGCCAGCAGTTTAAATCCCGGGACAGACGACACTGAAGCTTTCTTT
>.|TRBD1|TRBJ2-2|TRBV27
CASSLFQDRATGELFF
TGTGCCAGCAGTTTATTTCAGGACAGGGCAACCGGGGAGCTGTTTTTT
>.|.|TRBJ1-1|TRBV13
CASSWLNTEAFF
TGTGCCAGCAGCTGGCTGAACACTGAAGCTTTCTTT
>.|TRBD2|TRBJ2-7|TRBV2
CATSTSGRKTAYEQYF
TGTGCCACCTCTACTAGCGGGAGAAAGACGGCCTACGAGCAGTACTTC
>once|.|TRBJ2-4|TRBV11-3
CASSLSSAKNIQYF
TGTGCCAGCAGCTTATCTAGCGCTAAAAACATTCAGTACTTC
>.|TRBD1|TRBJ2-1|TRBV6-1
CASSWTGSNEQFF
TGTGCCAGCAGTTGGACAGGGAGCAATGAGCAGTTCTTC
>.|TRBD1|TRBJ1-4|TRBV7-2
CASSLTSGTGKEKLFF
TGTGCCAGCAGCTTAACCTCCGGGACAGGGAAAGAAAAACTGTTTTTT
>once|.|TRBJ1-2|TRBV19
CASNTGQLVGGYTF
TGTGCCAGTAACACTGGACAGCTTGTGGGCGGCTACACCTTC
>few|TRBD1|TRBJ2-5|TRBV30
CAWSVTPYTGTGRIQYF
TGTGCCTGGAGCGTCACCCCCTATACCGGGACAGGGAGGATCCAGTACTTC
>.|.|TRBJ1-6|TRBV7-8
CASSPTWTDNSPLHF
TGTGCCAGCAGCCCCACCTGGACAGACAATTCACCCCTCCACTTT
>.|TRBD2|TRBJ2-7|TRBV11-2
CASSGGLAAYEQYF
TGTGCCAGCAGCGGGGGACTAGCGGCCTACGAGCAGTACTTC
>.|.|TRBJ1-1|TRBV7-2
CASSLAGAAEAFF
TGTGCCAGCAGCTTAGCAGGGGCCGCTGAAGCTTTCTTT
>.|TRBD1|TRBJ1-5|TRBV30
CAWTPRGREQPQHF
TGTGCCTGGACGCCAAGGGGGCGCGAGCAGCCCCAGCATTTT
>.|TRBD1|TRBJ2-7|TRBV7-2
CATAAPGQGSRTYEQYF
TGTGCCACCGCTGCACCGGGACAGGGGTCCCGCACCTACGAGCAGTACTTC
>.|TRBD2|TRBJ2-7|TRBV7-8
CASGRLAGGNEQYF
TGTGCCAGCGGTAGACTAGCGGGAGGCAACGAGCAGTACTTC
>few|TRBD1|TRBJ2-2|TRBV4-3
CASSQGQGGTGELFF
TGCGCCAGCAGCCAAGGACAGGGGGGAACCGGGGAGCTGTTTTTT
>.|TRBD1|TRBJ1-1|TRBV27
CASRLTGGTEAFF
TGTGCCAGCAGGCTAACAGGGGGCACTGAAGCTTTCTTT
>once|TRBD2|TRBJ2-1|TRBV27
CASSPGLAGLRDEQFF
TGTGCCAGCAGTCCCGGACTAGCGGGGCTTAGAGATGAGCAGTTCTTC
>.|TRBD1|TRBJ2-7|TRBV7-9
CASSPPIQGNYEQYF
TGTGCCAGCAGCCCTCCCATACAGGGGAACTACGAGCAGTACTTC
>.|.|TRBJ2-7|TRBV6-4
CASSDPSYEQYF
TGTGCCAGCAGTGACCCTAGTTACGAGCAGTACTTC